This is a list of T cell receptor beta chains from one sample in a study of blood T cell repertoires in COVID-19. Using immunoSEQ multiplex PCR, the repertoire was profiled, and TCRdb retains in-frame clones only, with some absent. The top ten clones hold about 4.5% of a sample with about 120,000 clones, roughly 90% of them seen once. Sequencing was performed on peripheral blood. The receptors originated from a middle-aged man with acute or convalescent COVID-19. Each CDR3 is given with its conserved first and last residue. D genes are given only for firm matches. Size tells how often a clone was seen (once, few, many) or the class of an expanded clone, and some rows leave it out.

j_gene	abundance	d_gene	v_gene	CDR3nt	CDR3aa
TRBJ1-5	NA	TRBD1	TRBV19	TGTGCCAGTAGTTCGACAGGGGAGCCCCAGCATTTT	CASSSTGEPQHF
TRBJ1-1	NA	TRBD1	TRBV5-1	TGCGCCAGCAGCTTAACCGGGACAGGGGGAGGTAACACTGAAGCTTTCTTT	CASSLTGTGGGNTEAFF
TRBJ2-7	NA	TRBD2	TRBV5-1	TGCGCCAGCAGCTTGGGACTAGCGGGAGATGGTGGCGAGCAGTACTTC	CASSLGLAGDGGEQYF
TRBJ2-7	NA	NA	TRBV27	TGTGCCAGCAGTGCCCAGGGTTCGGGCTACGAGCAGTACTTC	CASSAQGSGYEQYF
TRBJ2-3	NA	NA	TRBV20-1	TGCAGTGCTAGTGAAGCGGACCATACGCAGTATTTT	CSASEADHTQYF
TRBJ2-7	once	NA	TRBV7-8	TGTGCCAGCAGCTTTGGGCAGGGAGGCGAGCAGTACTTC	CASSFGQGGEQYF
TRBJ2-3	NA	TRBD2	TRBV7-7	TGTGCCAGCAGCCGACTAGCGGGAATCACAGATACGCAGTATTTT	CASSRLAGITDTQYF
TRBJ1-1	once	NA	TRBV29-1	TGCAGCGTTGAAGATGCAGTGCGAGGTGAAGCTTTCTTT	CSVEDAVRGEAFF
TRBJ1-4	NA	TRBD1	TRBV3-1/TRBV3-2	TGTGCCAGCAGCTTACAGGGGACTAATGAAAAACTGTTTTTT	CASSLQGTNEKLFF
TRBJ2-3	NA	TRBD2	TRBV4-3	TGCGCCAGCAGCCGGACGACTAGCGGGGGCTCAGATACGCAGTATTTT	CASSRTTSGGSDTQYF
TRBJ2-7	NA	NA	TRBV7-8	TGTGCCAGCAGCCCCGCGGGATTCTCCTACGAGCAGTACTTC	CASSPAGFSYEQYF
TRBJ2-5	NA	NA	TRBV4-3	TGCGCCAGCAGCATCCGGGGGACCGAAGAGACCCAGTACTTC	CASSIRGTEETQYF
TRBJ1-1	NA	NA	TRBV19	TGTGCCAGTACCCTCGACAGGTCGGACACTGAAGCTTTCTTT	CASTLDRSDTEAFF
TRBJ1-3	NA	TRBD1	TRBV5-4	TGTGCCAGCAGCTTGAGAGGGACAGGGTTTGGAAACACCATATATTTT	CASSLRGTGFGNTIYF
TRBJ1-3	NA	NA	TRBV7-9	TGTGCCAGCAGCTCGCAGACAGGTCAGACTGGAAACACCATATATTTT	CASSSQTGQTGNTIYF
TRBJ1-2	NA	TRBD1	TRBV15	TGTGCCACCAGCAGAGGGGGACAGGGGGGTACTAACTATGGCTACACCTTC	CATSRGGQGGTNYGYTF
TRBJ2-1	NA	TRBD1	TRBV15	TGTGCCACCAGCAAACGGACAGGGTTAACGAATGAGCAGTTCTTC	CATSKRTGLTNEQFF
TRBJ2-7	NA	TRBD2	TRBV5-1	TGCGCCAGCAGCTTGGGACTAGCGGACTACGAGCAGTACTTC	CASSLGLADYEQYF
TRBJ2-2	NA	NA	TRBV7-2	TGTGCCAGCAGCCTTAGCGTGGGGTCCGGGGAGCTGTTTTTT	CASSLSVGSGELFF
TRBJ1-2	NA	NA	TRBV10-3	TGTGCCATCAGTGAGTCCCAGTTTGGCTACACCTTC	CAISESQFGYTF
TRBJ1-1	NA	NA	TRBV5-1	TGCGCCAGCAGCACAGGCGACACTGAAGCTTTCTTT	CASSTGDTEAFF
TRBJ2-3	NA	NA	TRBV11-2	TGTGCCAGCAGCTTTTCCACAGGGCGGGCAGATACGCAGTATTTT	CASSFSTGRADTQYF
TRBJ2-5	NA	TRBD1	TRBV29-1	TGCAGCGTTTGCCGGGACAGGGGTCAAGAGACCCAGTACTTC	CSVCRDRGQETQYF
TRBJ1-1	NA	NA	TRBV5-4	TGTGCCAGCAGCTTGGCCCTCCACAGGAAGAACACTGAAGCTTTCTTT	CASSLALHRKNTEAFF